The rows below give T cell receptor beta chains drawn from one sample of a study of blood T cell repertoires in COVID-19. Profiled with immunoSEQ multiplex PCR; TCRdb holds only in-frame clones, not every one. The sample has around 230,000 clones, just over 85% seen once. Sequencing was done on a sample of PBMCs or T cells enriched from blood (not recorded which). These receptors were taken from a woman aged 40-49 years with acute COVID-19. CDR3s include the opening cysteine and the closing phenylalanine or tryptophan. D genes are given only for firm matches. Only some rows state a clone size, as once, few, many or a class for expanded clones.

d_call: TRBD1
j_call: TRBJ1-4
v_call: TRBV6-1
clone_size: -
cdr3_nt: TGTGCCAGCAGTGACAGGGGGACTCCCTCCCTGGAAAAACTGTTTTTT
cdr3_aa: CASSDRGTPSLEKLFF

d_call: -
j_call: TRBJ1-1
v_call: TRBV4-2
clone_size: -
cdr3_nt: TGTGCCAGCAGCCAAGTAGTGTCGGGACACCCTATGAACACTGAAGCTTTCTTT
cdr3_aa: CASSQVVSGHPMNTEAFF

d_call: -
j_call: TRBJ1-1
v_call: TRBV6-2/TRBV6-3
clone_size: -
cdr3_nt: TGTGCCAGCAGTTATCGCTGGTCAGGGAACACTGAAGCTTTCTTT
cdr3_aa: CASSYRWSGNTEAFF

d_call: TRBD2
j_call: TRBJ2-1
v_call: TRBV10-3
clone_size: -
cdr3_nt: TGTGCCATCAGCCCCATGCGGACTAGGCATAGCGATGAGCAGTTCTTC
cdr3_aa: CAISPMRTRHSDEQFF

d_call: TRBD1
j_call: TRBJ2-1
v_call: TRBV6-5
clone_size: -
cdr3_nt: TGTGCCACCTCGGGACAGGGATACAATGAGCAGTTCTTC
cdr3_aa: CATSGQGYNEQFF

d_call: -
j_call: TRBJ1-2
v_call: TRBV6-5
clone_size: -
cdr3_nt: TGTGCCAGCAGTTACTCGACTGGAAGAGGCTACACCTTC
cdr3_aa: CASSYSTGRGYTF

d_call: -
j_call: TRBJ2-6
v_call: TRBV6-2/TRBV6-3
clone_size: -
cdr3_nt: TGTGCCAGCAGTTATTACACCAGGCGCTACTCTGGGGCCAACGTCCTGACTTTC
cdr3_aa: CASSYYTRRYSGANVLTF

d_call: -
j_call: TRBJ2-3
v_call: TRBV19
clone_size: -
cdr3_nt: TGTGCCAGTAGTCGACAGACTCCCGATACGCAGTATTTT
cdr3_aa: CASSRQTPDTQYF

d_call: TRBD1
j_call: TRBJ2-1
v_call: TRBV27
clone_size: -
cdr3_nt: TGTGCCAGCAGTTTATTCCCCTCCTCAGGGGGCAGCCGAAGCAATGAGCAGTTCTTC
cdr3_aa: CASSLFPSSGGSRSNEQFF

d_call: -
j_call: TRBJ2-5
v_call: TRBV28
clone_size: -
cdr3_nt: TGTGCCAGCAGTTTCCCGAGGGAACAGATCCAAGAGACCCAGTACTTC
cdr3_aa: CASSFPREQIQETQYF

d_call: -
j_call: TRBJ1-4
v_call: TRBV12-5
clone_size: -
cdr3_nt: TGTGCTAGTGGTCCCCATGGGACATCCGGTGAAAAACTGTTTTTT
cdr3_aa: CASGPHGTSGEKLFF

d_call: TRBD2
j_call: TRBJ2-2
v_call: TRBV4-3
clone_size: -
cdr3_nt: TGCGCCAGCAGCCCCCAAGTTGCGGGGGGAGGTTCCGGGGAGCTGTTTTTT
cdr3_aa: CASSPQVAGGGSGELFF

d_call: -
j_call: TRBJ1-2
v_call: TRBV5-5
clone_size: -
cdr3_nt: TGTGCCAGCAGCTTGGTGGCAGACAATGGCTACACCTTC
cdr3_aa: CASSLVADNGYTF

d_call: TRBD1
j_call: TRBJ2-7
v_call: TRBV6-5
clone_size: -
cdr3_nt: TGTGCCAGCAGTTTGACGGGACAGGGTACCTACGAGCAGTACTTC
cdr3_aa: CASSLTGQGTYEQYF

d_call: -
j_call: TRBJ2-3
v_call: TRBV11-2
clone_size: -
cdr3_nt: TGTGCCAGCAGCCCGGGTCGGCAAGCGGCGCGCACAGATACGCAGTATTTT
cdr3_aa: CASSPGRQAARTDTQYF

d_call: TRBD1
j_call: TRBJ2-1
v_call: TRBV13
clone_size: -
cdr3_nt: TGTGCCAGCAGCTTCCCGGGACAGGGTTACAATGAGCAGTTCTTC
cdr3_aa: CASSFPGQGYNEQFF

d_call: -
j_call: TRBJ1-2
v_call: TRBV29-1
clone_size: -
cdr3_nt: TGCAGCGTTGAGTCTGCGGGGGGCCTAGTAGGCTACACCTTC
cdr3_aa: CSVESAGGLVGYTF

d_call: TRBD1
j_call: TRBJ1-5
v_call: TRBV19
clone_size: -
cdr3_nt: TGTGCCAGTAGAACCGATACAGGGGGCTTCGGGCAGCCCCAGCATTTT
cdr3_aa: CASRTDTGGFGQPQHF

d_call: -
j_call: TRBJ1-1
v_call: TRBV5-1
clone_size: -
cdr3_nt: TGCGCCAGCAGCTCGTACCCGGGGGATGAAGGTTATGACACTGAAGCTTTCTTT
cdr3_aa: CASSSYPGDEGYDTEAFF

d_call: TRBD1
j_call: TRBJ1-5
v_call: TRBV30
clone_size: -
cdr3_nt: TGTGCCTGGAGAACGGACAGGGAACAGCCCCAGCATTTT
cdr3_aa: CAWRTDREQPQHF

d_call: TRBD1
j_call: TRBJ1-2
v_call: TRBV19
clone_size: -
cdr3_nt: TGTGCCAGTAGTACCCCCACCCAGACAGGGCTTGCTAACTATGGCTACACCTTC
cdr3_aa: CASSTPTQTGLANYGYTF

d_call: -
j_call: TRBJ2-1
v_call: TRBV7-3
clone_size: -
cdr3_nt: TGTGCCAGCAGCCCCCGCGCGGGGGCCTCCTACAATGAGCAGTTCTTC
cdr3_aa: CASSPRAGASYNEQFF

d_call: TRBD1
j_call: TRBJ1-1
v_call: TRBV5-1
clone_size: -
cdr3_nt: TGCGCCAGCAGCAGGACAGGGTCTGGCACTGAAGCTTTCTTT
cdr3_aa: CASSRTGSGTEAFF

d_call: -
j_call: TRBJ2-3
v_call: TRBV11-2
clone_size: -
cdr3_nt: TGTGCCAGCAGCTCGGACGGACTTACAGATACGCAGTATTTT
cdr3_aa: CASSSDGLTDTQYF

d_call: TRBD1
j_call: TRBJ2-1
v_call: TRBV9
clone_size: few
cdr3_nt: TGTGCCAGCAGCGTCCAGACAGGGGTCTCCTACAATGAGCAGTTCTTC
cdr3_aa: CASSVQTGVSYNEQFF

d_call: TRBD1
j_call: TRBJ1-2
v_call: TRBV5-5
clone_size: few
cdr3_nt: TGTGCCAGCAGCTTGGGCGGGACAGGTAGTAACTATGGCTACACCTTC
cdr3_aa: CASSLGGTGSNYGYTF

d_call: -
j_call: TRBJ2-1
v_call: TRBV5-8
clone_size: -
cdr3_nt: TGTGCCAGCAACAGCCGACACAATGAGCAGTTCTTC
cdr3_aa: CASNSRHNEQFF

d_call: -
j_call: TRBJ2-5
v_call: TRBV27
clone_size: -
cdr3_nt: TGTGCCAGCAGTACAGACGGCCGTGCTGAGACCCAGTACTTC
cdr3_aa: CASSTDGRAETQYF

d_call: -
j_call: TRBJ2-1
v_call: TRBV5-1
clone_size: few
cdr3_nt: TGCGCCACCAGGAGCCAGGGCCCCTACAATGAGCAGTTCTTC
cdr3_aa: CATRSQGPYNEQFF

d_call: -
j_call: TRBJ1-6
v_call: TRBV19
clone_size: -
cdr3_nt: TGTGCCAGTTCTCAGAATAATTCACCCCTCCACTTT
cdr3_aa: CASSQNNSPLHF

d_call: -
j_call: TRBJ1-1
v_call: TRBV3-1/TRBV3-2
clone_size: few
cdr3_nt: TGTGCCAGCAGCCAAGGTGGGACATTGAACACTGAAGCTTTCTTT
cdr3_aa: CASSQGGTLNTEAFF

d_call: -
j_call: TRBJ2-1
v_call: TRBV3-1/TRBV3-2
clone_size: few
cdr3_nt: TGTGCCAGCAGCCAAGACAGCTCCTACAATGAGCAGTTCTTC
cdr3_aa: CASSQDSSYNEQFF

d_call: -
j_call: TRBJ2-6
v_call: TRBV2
clone_size: -
cdr3_nt: TGTGCCAGCAGTTATTCTGGGGCCAACGTCCTGACTTTC
cdr3_aa: CASSYSGANVLTF

d_call: -
j_call: TRBJ2-5
v_call: TRBV5-1
clone_size: -
cdr3_nt: TGCGCCAGCAGCTTGGCCGGCGGAGAGACCCAGTACTTC
cdr3_aa: CASSLAGGETQYF

d_call: TRBD1
j_call: TRBJ1-1
v_call: TRBV6-5
clone_size: -
cdr3_nt: TGTGCCAGCAGTTCGGGACAGGGGAGGGCGAACACTGAAGCTTTCTTT
cdr3_aa: CASSSGQGRANTEAFF

d_call: -
j_call: TRBJ2-5
v_call: TRBV7-6
clone_size: -
cdr3_nt: TGTGCCAGCAGCTTAGTTATAAGTTCGGAGGAGACCCAGTACTTC
cdr3_aa: CASSLVISSEETQYF

d_call: -
j_call: TRBJ1-4
v_call: TRBV5-6
clone_size: -
cdr3_nt: TGTGCCAGCAGCTACGGGAATAATGAAAAACTGTTTTTT
cdr3_aa: CASSYGNNEKLFF

d_call: TRBD1
j_call: TRBJ1-3
v_call: TRBV3-1/TRBV3-2
clone_size: -
cdr3_nt: TGTGCCAGCAGCCAAGGCTTGAACAGGGGATCTGGAAACACCATATATTTT
cdr3_aa: CASSQGLNRGSGNTIYF

d_call: -
j_call: TRBJ2-3
v_call: TRBV7-9
clone_size: -
cdr3_nt: TGTGCCAGCAGCACTACCACAGATACGCAGTATTTT
cdr3_aa: CASSTTTDTQYF

d_call: -
j_call: TRBJ1-1
v_call: TRBV7-9
clone_size: -
cdr3_nt: TGTGCCAGCAGCTTACAGGGGATGAACACTGAAGCTTTCTTT
cdr3_aa: CASSLQGMNTEAFF

d_call: -
j_call: TRBJ2-1
v_call: TRBV12-3/TRBV12-4
clone_size: -
cdr3_nt: TGTGCCAGTACGTCTGGCGGCGCCGTGCAGTTCTTC
cdr3_aa: CASTSGGAVQFF

d_call: -
j_call: TRBJ2-5
v_call: TRBV19
clone_size: -
cdr3_nt: TGTGCCAGTAGTATACACAGTAGGGAGACCCAGTACTTC
cdr3_aa: CASSIHSRETQYF

d_call: -
j_call: TRBJ2-7
v_call: TRBV5-1
clone_size: -
cdr3_nt: TGCGCCAGCAGCTTGGCAGGGCCCGAGCAGTACTTC
cdr3_aa: CASSLAGPEQYF

d_call: -
j_call: TRBJ1-1
v_call: TRBV18
clone_size: -
cdr3_nt: TGTGCCAGCTCAGGTTACAGGGTAGGGAACACTGAAGCTTTCTTT
cdr3_aa: CASSGYRVGNTEAFF

d_call: -
j_call: TRBJ2-5
v_call: TRBV6-5
clone_size: once
cdr3_nt: TGTGCCAGCAGTTACTCGGGGGCGGAGTACTTC
cdr3_aa: CASSYSGAEYF

d_call: -
j_call: TRBJ1-1
v_call: TRBV7-8
clone_size: -
cdr3_nt: TGTGCCAGCAGCCTCAAGAGGGTGGGATCGAACACTGAAGCTTTCTTT
cdr3_aa: CASSLKRVGSNTEAFF

d_call: TRBD1
j_call: TRBJ2-5
v_call: TRBV3-1/TRBV3-2
clone_size: once
cdr3_nt: TGTGCCAGCAGCCTGCAGGGGGAGAGGCAAGAGACCCAGTACTTC
cdr3_aa: CASSLQGERQETQYF

d_call: -
j_call: TRBJ1-6
v_call: TRBV10-3
clone_size: -
cdr3_nt: TGTGCCATCAGTGCGTCAAGAGATAACCGCTCACCCCTCCACTTT
cdr3_aa: CAISASRDNRSPLHF

d_call: -
j_call: TRBJ1-2
v_call: TRBV7-8
clone_size: -
cdr3_nt: TGTGCCAGCAGCCTTAACAGGGATGGCTACACCTTC
cdr3_aa: CASSLNRDGYTF

d_call: -
j_call: TRBJ2-5
v_call: TRBV6-5
clone_size: -
cdr3_nt: TGTGCCGCCCGTAGTCGCGGGTCTGGGGAGACCCAGTACTTC
cdr3_aa: CAARSRGSGETQYF

d_call: -
j_call: TRBJ1-5
v_call: TRBV10-3
clone_size: few
cdr3_nt: TGTGCCATCACTTCAGATTACAATCAGCCCCAGCATTTT
cdr3_aa: CAITSDYNQPQHF

d_call: -
j_call: TRBJ1-1
v_call: TRBV6-5
clone_size: -
cdr3_nt: TGTGCCAGCAGTCGTCTCCGGGACACTGAAGCTTTCTTT
cdr3_aa: CASSRLRDTEAFF

d_call: TRBD1
j_call: TRBJ2-7
v_call: TRBV5-8
clone_size: once
cdr3_nt: TGTGCCAGCAGCTTGGCCTCGGGACAGGTATTTTACGAGCAGTACTTC
cdr3_aa: CASSLASGQVFYEQYF

d_call: -
j_call: TRBJ1-5
v_call: TRBV19
clone_size: -
cdr3_nt: TGTGCCAGTAGTATAGGGACAGCCATGTATAGCAATCAGCCCCAGCATTTT
cdr3_aa: CASSIGTAMYSNQPQHF

d_call: TRBD2
j_call: TRBJ2-1
v_call: TRBV5-1
clone_size: -
cdr3_nt: TGCGCCAGCAACGAATTCCTTAGCGGGGGCACCTACAATGAGCAGTTCTTC
cdr3_aa: CASNEFLSGGTYNEQFF

d_call: -
j_call: TRBJ1-6
v_call: TRBV9
clone_size: -
cdr3_nt: TGTGCCAGCAGCGTCGCGCAGGGTAGTTCACCCCTCCACTTT
cdr3_aa: CASSVAQGSSPLHF

d_call: TRBD1
j_call: TRBJ2-6
v_call: TRBV7-9
clone_size: -
cdr3_nt: TGTGCCACCGGGACAGATATACACCTCTCTGGGGCCAACGTCCTGACTTTC
cdr3_aa: CATGTDIHLSGANVLTF

d_call: -
j_call: TRBJ1-4
v_call: TRBV27
clone_size: -
cdr3_nt: TGTGCCAGCAGCACAGGGCCAACTAATGAAAAACTGTTTTTT
cdr3_aa: CASSTGPTNEKLFF

d_call: -
j_call: TRBJ2-3
v_call: TRBV5-1
clone_size: few
cdr3_nt: TGCGCCAGCAGCTTGGGGGACATTAGCACAGATACGCAGTATTTT
cdr3_aa: CASSLGDISTDTQYF

d_call: -
j_call: TRBJ2-5
v_call: TRBV2
clone_size: few
cdr3_nt: TGTGCCAGCAGTGAGCATATAGCTGCTGAGACCCAGTACTTC
cdr3_aa: CASSEHIAAETQYF